These T cell receptor beta chains were read from a single sample in a study of blood T cell repertoires in COVID-19. Only in-frame clones appear in the TCRdb table, and some are missing; sequencing was by immunoSEQ multiplex PCR. The sample shows 200,000 to 250,000 clones, around 81% of them seen only once. The sequenced sample was peripheral blood. The receptor source for this set is a woman between 65 and 79 years old with acute or convalescent COVID-19. Each CDR3 is given with its conserved first and last residue. A D gene is named only where the DNA matches it firmly. Some rows have no size entry. The others give once, few or many, or a class for an expanded clone.

V	J	length	size	D	DNA	CDR3
TRBV18	TRBJ2-1	16	NA	TRBD2	TGTGCCAGCTCACCCACACTAGCGGGGGGCTACAATGAGCAGTTCTTC	CASSPTLAGGYNEQFF
TRBV7-3	TRBJ2-3	15	NA	NA	TGTGCCAGCAGCTTGTGGGGGGGCCGCACAGATACGCAGTATTTT	CASSLWGGRTDTQYF
TRBV7-9	TRBJ2-7	13	NA	NA	TGTGCCAGCAGCTACACCCCTGGCCGCGAGCAGTACTTC	CASSYTPGREQYF
TRBV7-6	TRBJ2-3	16	NA	TRBD1	TGTGCCAGCAGCGCGGTAGGGACAGGGAGCACAGATACGCAGTATTTT	CASSAVGTGSTDTQYF
TRBV6-6	TRBJ2-3	12	few	NA	TGTGCCAGCAGTCGGGGGGCCGGGTGGCAGTATTTT	CASSRGAGWQYF
TRBV20-1	TRBJ1-2	14	NA	NA	TGCAGTGCTAGTCCCGAGACACCCGGATATGGCTACACCTTC	CSASPETPGYGYTF
TRBV10-3	TRBJ2-3	17	NA	TRBD2	TGTGCCATCAGTGGCGGGGACTACAGCTCTAGCACAGATACGCAGTATTTT	CAISGGDYSSSTDTQYF
TRBV6-5	TRBJ2-4	15	NA	TRBD2	TGTGCCAGCAGTTACGCGCGGGGGGGCGAAAACATTCAGTACTTC	CASSYARGGENIQYF
TRBV5-1	TRBJ2-1	14	NA	NA	TGCGCCTCACGTGGGGGTGAGGCGGGGAATGAGCAGTTCTTC	CASRGGEAGNEQFF
TRBV6-6	TRBJ2-7	14	NA	TRBD2	TGTGCCAGCAGTGGACAAACGGGAGGCTACGAGCAGTACTTC	CASSGQTGGYEQYF
TRBV15	TRBJ1-5	18	NA	NA	TGTGCCACCAGCAGAGGGGCAGGGCAGTTAGTATCCGATCAGCCCCAGCATTTT	CATSRGAGQLVSDQPQHF
TRBV6-5	TRBJ2-5	14	NA	NA	TGTGCCAGCAGTTTCGCTATGGGCGCGGAGACCCAGTACTTC	CASSFAMGAETQYF
TRBV5-4	TRBJ2-5	15	NA	NA	TGTGCCAGCAGCTTGGACCCCATCGGAGGGGAGACCCAGTACTTC	CASSLDPIGGETQYF
TRBV5-1	TRBJ2-5	14	NA	TRBD1	TGCGCCAGCAGCGATGGTGACAGGGGTCAGACCCAGTACTTC	CASSDGDRGQTQYF
TRBV11-3	TRBJ2-3	17	NA	NA	TGTGCCAGCAGCTCTTCCCCAACTAGTACTAGCACAGATACGCAGTATTTT	CASSSSPTSTSTDTQYF
TRBV7-9	TRBJ2-2	17	once	TRBD2	TGTGCCAGCAGCCCCCTCGGAGCGGGGGGTTTCACCGGGGAGCTGTTTTTT	CASSPLGAGGFTGELFF
TRBV5-1	TRBJ2-3	15	NA	TRBD2	TGCGCCAGCGCGGATAGCGGGGTCAGCACAGATACGCAGTATTTT	CASADSGVSTDTQYF
TRBV13	TRBJ2-5	17	NA	TRBD2	TGTGCCAGCAGCACCTGGTCTAGCGGGGGGGCCAGGGGGACCCAGTACTTC	CASSTWSSGGARGTQYF
TRBV10-1	TRBJ2-2	17	few	TRBD2	TGCGCCAGCAGTGAGTCGCAACTAGCGGGGAGCACCGGGGAGCTGTTTTTT	CASSESQLAGSTGELFF
TRBV5-8	TRBJ2-1	15	NA	TRBD1	TGTGCCAGCAGCCAACCGGGACAGGGGGCGAATGAGCAGTTCTTC	CASSQPGQGANEQFF
TRBV27	TRBJ2-3	15	NA	TRBD1	TGTGCCAGCAAGGAGACAGGGCCAAGCACAGATACGCAGTATTTT	CASKETGPSTDTQYF
TRBV5-4	TRBJ1-6	13	many	NA	TGTGCCAGCAGCGTAGGGGGTTCGGGGCCCCTCCACTTT	CASSVGGSGPLHF
TRBV18	TRBJ2-7	15	NA	TRBD2	TGTGCCAGCTCAACGTTGCCTAGCGGCGATGGGGAGCAGTACTTC	CASSTLPSGDGEQYF
TRBV2	TRBJ1-5	14	NA	NA	TGTGCCAGCAGGGGACCGTGGGGGGATCAGCCCCAGCATTTT	CASRGPWGDQPQHF
TRBV21-1	TRBJ2-7	16	once	NA	TGTGCCAGCAGCAAAGCAGGGTGCGGGCCTGGGGACGAGCAGTACTTC	CASSKAGCGPGDEQYF
TRBV7-2	TRBJ2-5	18	NA	TRBD2	TGTGCCAGCAGCTTAGGAGGGACTAGCGGGGTTCTGGGAGAGACCCAGTACTTC	CASSLGGTSGVLGETQYF
TRBV5-1	TRBJ1-1	15	NA	TRBD1	TGCGCCAGCAGCTTGGTACAGGGGGCCAGCACTGAAGCTTTCTTT	CASSLVQGASTEAFF
TRBV5-1	TRBJ1-3	15	NA	NA	TGCGCCAGCAGCTTGGCTGACTCTCTCGGAAACACCATATATTTT	CASSLADSLGNTIYF
TRBV7-2	TRBJ2-4	15	NA	NA	TGTGCCAGCAGCTTAGTGGAGGTTGCCAAAAACATTCAGTACTTC	CASSLVEVAKNIQYF
TRBV9	TRBJ2-3	16	NA	TRBD2	TGTGCCAGCAGCGTAATGCAGGGAGGGATCTCAGATACGCAGTATTTT	CASSVMQGGISDTQYF
TRBV27	TRBJ2-7	17	NA	TRBD1	TGTGCCAGCAGTTCCTCCATCCCCGGGACAGTCTACTACGAGCAGTACTTC	CASSSSIPGTVYYEQYF
TRBV10-1	TRBJ2-7	15	NA	TRBD2	TGCGCCAGCAGTTGGGGTAACGGGGGGGCCTGGGAGCAGTACTTC	CASSWGNGGAWEQYF
TRBV18	TRBJ2-2	16	NA	NA	TGTGCCAGCTCACCATCCGTCAACGGGGAGGCCGGGGAGCTGTTTTTT	CASSPSVNGEAGELFF
TRBV30	TRBJ2-5	15	NA	TRBD1	TGTGCCTGGAGAAAGAGGGACAGGAGACAAGAGACCCAGTACTTC	CAWRKRDRRQETQYF
TRBV3-1/TRBV3-2	TRBJ1-2	13	NA	NA	TGTGCCAGCAGCCACTCGGGGAACTATGGCTACACCTTC	CASSHSGNYGYTF
TRBV18	TRBJ1-5	15	NA	TRBD1	TGTGCCAGCTCACCACTTGACAGGGGAGGTCAGCCCCAGCATTTT	CASSPLDRGGQPQHF
TRBV7-2	TRBJ1-4	14	once	TRBD1	TGTGCCAGCAGCTTTGGACAGGGGGCGGAAAAACTGTTTTTT	CASSFGQGAEKLFF
TRBV2	TRBJ1-1	13	few	NA	TGTGCCAGCAGTAGCCGGGTGAACACTGAAGCTTTCTTT	CASSSRVNTEAFF
TRBV9	TRBJ2-6	20	NA	TRBD1	TGTGCCAGCAGCGTAACCCCCGCGACAGGGGAAATCTCTGGGGCCAACGTCCTGACTTTC	CASSVTPATGEISGANVLTF
TRBV5-1	TRBJ1-1	16	NA	TRBD1	TGCGCCAGCAGCTGGGGGTCTACAGGGGAGCACACTGAAGCTTTCTTT	CASSWGSTGEHTEAFF
TRBV7-2	TRBJ2-5	16	NA	TRBD2	TGTGCCAGCAGCCAGAGACTAGCGGGGGGAATAGAGACCCAGTACTTC	CASSQRLAGGIETQYF
TRBV7-2	TRBJ1-1	14	NA	NA	TGTGCCAGCAGCTTCACAGCACTGAACACTGAAGCTTTCTTT	CASSFTALNTEAFF
TRBV4-1	TRBJ1-5	20	few	TRBD1	TGCGCCAGCAGCCCCCAAGAATGGGGACAGGGAGGAATTGGCAATCAGCCCCAGCATTTT	CASSPQEWGQGGIGNQPQHF
TRBV6-5	TRBJ2-5	15	NA	NA	TGTGCCAGCAGTTACAGGGGCCTATACCAAGAGACCCAGTACTTC	CASSYRGLYQETQYF
TRBV3-1/TRBV3-2	TRBJ2-3	14	NA	NA	TGTGCCAGCAGCCAAGAACAGATCACAGATACGCAGTATTTT	CASSQEQITDTQYF
TRBV4-1	TRBJ1-2	14	NA	TRBD1	TGCGCCAGCAGCCACACAGGGGGCGTCTATGGCTACACCTTC	CASSHTGGVYGYTF
TRBV18	TRBJ2-5	16	NA	TRBD2	TGTGCCAGCTCACCAAATCTAGCGGGGGTTCAAGAGACCCAGTACTTC	CASSPNLAGVQETQYF
TRBV5-6	TRBJ2-4	14	NA	NA	TGTGCCAGGCCTGAACAGGGACCCAAAAACATTCAGTACTTC	CARPEQGPKNIQYF
TRBV5-5	TRBJ1-2	13	few	NA	TGTGCCAGCAGCTCTAGACTGACCTATGGCTACACCTTC	CASSSRLTYGYTF
TRBV29-1	TRBJ1-2	13	NA	TRBD1	TGCAGCGTGCCCCGACAGGGTGAGGGCGGCTACACCTTC	CSVPRQGEGGYTF
TRBV7-2	TRBJ2-3	15	NA	TRBD2	TGTGCCAGCAGCTTTTCGCTAGCGGGGGGATATACGCAGTATTTT	CASSFSLAGGYTQYF
TRBV2	TRBJ2-1	15	NA	TRBD1	TGTGCCAGCAGTCCGGACAGGGGCCCCTACAATGAGCAGTTCTTC	CASSPDRGPYNEQFF
TRBV6-1	TRBJ2-5	14	once	NA	TGTGCCAGCAGTGAAGAGGGGGGGCGAGAGACCCAGTACTTC	CASSEEGGRETQYF
TRBV6-1	TRBJ1-6	17	NA	TRBD1	TGTGCCAGCAGTGAAGCCGACAGGGGACGGGGAAATTCACCCCTCCACTTT	CASSEADRGRGNSPLHF
TRBV6-5	TRBJ1-4	14	NA	TRBD1	TGTGCCAGCACTCAGGGACAGGGTGGGGAAAAACTGTTTTTT	CASTQGQGGEKLFF
TRBV15	TRBJ2-5	14	NA	TRBD2	TGTGCCACCAGAACTAGCGGGGGACAAGAGACCCAGTACTTC	CATRTSGGQETQYF
TRBV5-1	TRBJ2-5	13	NA	NA	TGCGCCAGCAGCTTGGAGGGGGGGCCAACCCAGTACTTC	CASSLEGGPTQYF
TRBV10-1	TRBJ1-6	15	NA	NA	TGCGCCAGCAGTGTGGGGACTGCTGATAATTCACCCCTCCACTTT	CASSVGTADNSPLHF